Below, one T cell receptor (beta chain) is given with its context. The sample originates from a study of blood T cell repertoires in COVID-19. Study background: The study drew acute and convalescent COVID-19 samples from the United States, Italy and Spain. T cells, B-cell-depleted T cells, or PBMCs supplied cDNA or gDNA.

How the authors handled the data: It was from reference gene primer amplification that nucleated cell counts were estimated. Produced via immunoSEQ multiplex PCR; TCRdb's table is partial and in-frame only. That table supplies the V and J calls and clone size; D and trimming were determined from the DNA. The data contain 130,000 or so clones, roughly 84% of them singletons. The trim removed 4 bases at V and 2 bases at J, leaving 6 bases unmatched. There are 15 residues in the CDR3. Germline CDR1 reads GTSNPN; CDR2 reads SVGIG (reference sequence). The sequence was obtained from a man between 60 and 75 years old with acute or convalescent COVID-19. The gene calls are TRBV30 and TRBJ1-3, with 9 bases lining up with TRBD1. The sequencing sample was made of peripheral blood. The CDR3 loop reads CAWTMRTGAGNTIYF. The CDR3 DNA reads as TGTGCCTGGACGATGCGGACAGGGGCTGGAAACACCATATATTTT.